This TCR beta chain is drawn from a study of OX40 agonist ivuxolimab in advanced cancers. With regard to this clone: Its antigen remains unidentified.

The repertoire was sequenced with immunoSEQ multiplex PCR; TCRdb's copy has only in-frame clones and lacks some. The table includes about 63,000 clones, 75% to 90% detected once. Overall study findings and caveats: Relative to CD4+, CD8+ T cells held more expanded clones on average.

The starting material was CD4+ or CD8+ T cells sorted from blood, obtained in a trial of the OX40 agonist ivuxolimab. The sequence was collected from an adult with an advanced solid tumor such as melanoma, head and neck, liver or kidney cancer.

The CDR3 region is CASSAYGTNSPMLYF. As DNA, the CDR3 is TGTGCCAGCAGCGCCTACGGGACTAACTCTCCTATGTTGTATTTT. This chain links TRBV9 with TRBJ2-3, with 7 bases aligning to TRBD2. The germline V gene encodes CDR1 SGDLS and CDR2 YYNGEE. After removal of 3 bases from V and 14 bases from J, the junction contained 18 bases not matched to a gene. The CDR3 loop spans 15 amino acids.